This note documents a single TCR beta chain sequence. This sample stems from a study of blood T cell repertoires in COVID-19. Study background: Sites in the United States, Italy and Spain provided acute and convalescent COVID-19 samples.

The J segment lost 6 bases and the V segment lost 5 bases, leaving 6 bases of the junction unmatched. This CDR3 is 15 amino acids long. Germline V gene sequence: CDR1 SGHRS, CDR2 YFSETQ. Adults between roughly 18 and 89 years of age took part from approximately 24 US areas. Authors' data handling: For nucleated cells, counts were estimated from reference gene primer amplification. Method: immunoSEQ multiplex PCR; TCRdb's copy keeps in-frame clones and lacks some. V, J and clone size reflect that table, while D and trimming were determined from the DNA. The sample gives approximately 170,000 clones, 88% of which show up once; about 8.4% is in the top ten.

V gene TRBV5-1 combines with J gene TRBJ2-1, with 12 bases matching TRBD1. The sequenced material came from PBMCs or T cells enriched from blood (not recorded which). The TCR sequence derives from a woman between 18 and 30 years old who had recovered from COVID-19. The CDR3 DNA reads TGCGCCAGCAGGACCGGGACAGGGGGCCTCAATGAGCAGTTCTTC. Residues: CASRTGTGGLNEQFF.